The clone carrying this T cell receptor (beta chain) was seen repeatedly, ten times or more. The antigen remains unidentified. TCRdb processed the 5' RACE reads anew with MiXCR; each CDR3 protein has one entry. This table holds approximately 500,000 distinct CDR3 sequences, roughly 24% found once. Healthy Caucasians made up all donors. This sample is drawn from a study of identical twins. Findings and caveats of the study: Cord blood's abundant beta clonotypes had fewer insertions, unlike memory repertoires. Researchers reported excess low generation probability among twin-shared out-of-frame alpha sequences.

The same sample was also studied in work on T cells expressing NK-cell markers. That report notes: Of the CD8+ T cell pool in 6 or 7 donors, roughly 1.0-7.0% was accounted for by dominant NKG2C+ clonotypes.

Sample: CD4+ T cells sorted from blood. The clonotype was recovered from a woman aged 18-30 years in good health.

CDR3 region: CASSWTQENTDTQYF. CDR3 nucleotides: TGTGCCAGCAGCTGGACCCAGGAAAACACAGATACGCAGTATTTT. The V and J genes are TRBV7-9 and TRBJ2-3; D is unresolved. The CDR3 loop spans 15 amino acids. The germline V gene has CDR1 SEHNR and CDR2 FQNEAQ (reference sequence). V was pared by 4 bases and J by 2 bases, with 13 bases between. The variable domain in full, completed from reference TRBV7-9 and TRBJ2-3, reads DTGVSQNPRHKITKRGQNVTFRCDPISEHNRLYWYRQTLGQGPEFLTYFQNEAQLEKSRLLSDRFSAERPKGSFSTLEIQRTEQGDSAMYLCASSWTQENTDTQYFGPGTRLTVL.